The T cell receptor beta chain under discussion was sequenced for a study of T cells in Graves' hyperthyroidism and ophthalmopathy. It was RNA transcripts that yielded the amplified TCR beta CDR3 regions. A first-round RT-PCR of the TCR CDR3 used the HTBI primer set. TCRdb re-called the multiplex PCR reads with MiXCR, one entry per CDR3 protein. The profile covers 450,000 to 700,000 distinct CDR3 sequences, with around 45% appearing a single time and under 20% taken by the ten largest. V gave up 5 bases and J gave up 0 bases, with 10 bases separating them. CDR1 is SGHTA, CDR2 FQGNSA, per germline. CDR3 length equals 15 residues. With regard to this clonotype: Antigen unknown.

Study findings and constraints: Blood shared most expanded thyroid clonotypes above 0.001.

V usage is TRBV7-2 and J usage is TRBJ1-4, with D unresolved. The sequence was obtained from an adult woman with Graves' disease, either hyperthyroidism or ophthalmopathy (not recorded which). The sequenced sample was peripheral blood or thyroid tissue (not recorded which). The DNA for the CDR3 is TGTGCCAGCAGCCGCGTCGGGGCAACTAATGAAAAACTGTTTTTT. This gives the protein CASSRVGATNEKLFF.